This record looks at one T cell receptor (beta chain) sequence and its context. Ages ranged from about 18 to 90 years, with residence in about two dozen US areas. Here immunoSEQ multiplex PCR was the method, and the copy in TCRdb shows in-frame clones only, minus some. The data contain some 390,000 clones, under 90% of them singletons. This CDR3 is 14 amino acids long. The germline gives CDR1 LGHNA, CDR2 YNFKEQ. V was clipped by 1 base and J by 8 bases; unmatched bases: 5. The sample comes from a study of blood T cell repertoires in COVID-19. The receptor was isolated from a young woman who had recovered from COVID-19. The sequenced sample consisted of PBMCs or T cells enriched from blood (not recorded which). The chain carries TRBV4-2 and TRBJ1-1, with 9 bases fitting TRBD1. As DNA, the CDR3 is TGTGCCAGCAGCCAAGGCGGGACAGGGCCAGAAGCTTTCTTT. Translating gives CASSQGGTGPEAFF.